The next 31 T cell receptor beta chains were all read from a single sample in a study of blood T cell repertoires in COVID-19. Sequencing was performed with immunoSEQ multiplex PCR; in TCRdb, only in-frame clones are kept and a portion is missing. The sample has about 130,000 clones, roughly four fifths seen once. Sequencing used PBMCs or T cells enriched from blood (not recorded which). The receptors were gathered from a man between 50 and 59 years old who had recovered from COVID-19.

This clone was observed a handful of times. The rearrangement joins TRBV7-6 to TRBJ1-3, with TRBD1 as a possible D gene (6 bases). Germline V gives CDR1 SGHVS, CDR2 FNYEAQ. This CDR3 comprises 17 residues. With 5 bases removed from V and 0 bases from J, the gap between germline ends came to 17 bases. The CDR3 loop reads CASSNRDTISSGNTIYF. The CDR3 DNA reads as TGTGCCAGCAGCAACCGGGACACAATTAGCTCTGGAAACACCATATATTTT.

The count of this clone is one. V usage is TRBV5-1 and J usage is TRBJ2-5, with 7 bases that match TRBD2. The CDR3 has 15 amino acids. Looked up from germline, CDR1 is SGHRS and CDR2 is YFSETQ. J lost 5 bases, V lost 1 base, and 8 bases had no gene match. The CDR3 DNA sequence: TGCGCCAGCAGCTTGAGGAGACAGCGGGGTGAGACCCAGTACTTC. Translated, it gives CASSLRRQRGETQYF.

The chain is built from TRBV28 and TRBJ1-1; TRBD1 matches at 7 bases. The V and J ends lost 3 bases and 1 base, in that order; junction bases with no gene match: 5. This CDR3 comprises 15 residues. Germline-derived CDR1 and CDR2 are MDHEN and SYDVKM. Here the CDR3 DNA reads TGTGCCAGCAGTTTCCCCGGGACAGAGAACACTGAAGCTTTCTTT. This translates into CASSFPGTENTEAFF. The full variable domain, in which reference TRBV28 and TRBJ1-1 provide the parts outside the CDR3, is DVKVTQSSRYLVKRTGEKVFLECVQDMDHENMFWYRQDPGLGLRLIYFSYDVKMKEKGDIPEGYSVSREKKERFSLILESASTNQTSMYLCASSFPGTENTEAFFGQGTRLTVV.

The V gene is TRBV19, the J gene TRBJ2-7; a possible D gene is TRBD2 (6 bases). The CDR3 sequence is 17 residues long. Between the trimmed V and J ends, which lost 2 bases and 6 bases, there was a span of 23 bases. Germline assignment: CDR1 LNHDA and CDR2 SQIVND (reference sequence). The CDR3 protein is CASSIFGGWGVGCEQYF. CDR3 DNA sequence: TGTGCCAGTAGTATATTCGGAGGGTGGGGAGTCGGTTGCGAGCAGTACTTC.

The chain employs TRBV5-1 and TRBJ1-1; TRBD1 is a possible D gene (6 bases). Germline CDR1 SGHRS, CDR2 YFSETQ. V was clipped by 0 bases and J by 5 bases, with 14 bases between them. The CDR3 runs to 15 residues. For the CDR3, the DNA is TGCGCCAGCAGCTTGGATGGGGGCCTTGGGACTGAAGCTTTCTTT. As protein: CASSLDGGLGTEAFF.

The chain has TRBV29-1 and TRBJ2-3; the D gene is possibly TRBD1 (5 bases). The CDR3 has 14 amino acids. Trimming removed 3 bases from V and 0 bases from J, with 10 bases in between. Germline CDR1 SQVTM, CDR2 ANQGSEA. The CDR3 DNA is TGCAGCGTTGAGGGGCAGAGGAGCACAGATACGCAGTATTTT. As protein: CSVEGQRSTDTQYF.

The table lists this clone with a count of one. V is TRBV7-2 and J is TRBJ1-3; 8 bases line up with TRBD1. Trimming at V came to 5 bases and at J to 2 bases, leaving 2 bases not matched to a gene. The CDR3 spans 14 residues. Germline V gene sequence: CDR1 SGHTA, CDR2 FQGNSA. CDR3: CASSQQGAGNTIYF. CDR3 sequence (DNA): TGTGCCAGCAGCCAACAGGGGGCTGGAAACACCATATATTTT.

The J gene is TRBJ1-2, the V gene TRBV3-1 (or the pseudogene TRBV3-2), with 11 positions matching TRBD1. The CDR3 spans 15 residues. CDR1 and CDR2 from the germline V gene are LGHDT and YNNKEL (reference sequence). With 1 base clipped from V and 6 bases from J, the junction kept 4 bases outside the gene matches. The CDR3 bases are TGTGCCAGCAGCCAAGGCGGGACAGGGGGTAATGGCTACACCTTC. Protein: CASSQGGTGGNGYTF.

This clone is a singleton in its sample. The chain links TRBV20-1 to TRBJ2-5; the D gene is possibly TRBD2 (5 bases). This CDR3 is built from 11 residues. The V end lost 6 bases, the J end lost 7 bases, and 12 bases lay between the germline ends. Germline V gives CDR1 DFQATT, CDR2 SNEGSKA (reference sequence). CDR3 protein: CSAGGGGTQYF. CDR3 DNA sequence: TGCAGTGCAGGCGGTGGAGGGACCCAGTACTTC.

The genes are TRBV28 and TRBJ2-7; D is perhaps TRBD1 (6 bases). The CDR3 runs 17 residues. From germline, CDR1 is MDHEN and CDR2 SYDVKM. Trimming left V 2 bases short and J 2 bases short, with 19 bases between. The CDR3 loop reads CASSLPTGQSLTYEQYF. The DNA for the CDR3 is TGTGCCAGCAGTTTACCGACAGGCCAATCCTTAACCTACGAGCAGTACTTC. Full variable domain (outside the CDR3, taken from reference TRBV28 and TRBJ2-7): DVKVTQSSRYLVKRTGEKVFLECVQDMDHENMFWYRQDPGLGLRLIYFSYDVKMKEKGDIPEGYSVSREKKERFSLILESASTNQTSMYLCASSLPTGQSLTYEQYFGPGTRLTVT.

The V gene is TRBV10-2, the J gene TRBJ2-5, with D possibly being TRBD2 (6 bases). CDR1 and CDR2 from the germline V gene are WSHSY and SAAADI. The V end lost 4 bases, the J end lost 1 base, and 10 bases lay between the germline ends. The CDR3 covers 14 residues. CDR3 sequence (DNA): TGCGCCAGCAGTGGCGGGGAGCGCCAAGAGACCCAGTACTTC. Translation: CASSGGERQETQYF.

The chain uses TRBV6-5 and TRBJ2-2; perhaps TRBD1 as D (5 bases). Trimming removed 2 bases from V and 6 bases from J, with 7 bases in between. This CDR3 contains 13 residues. The germline V gene has CDR1 MNHEY and CDR2 SVGAGI. CDR3 residues: CASSYQGSGELFF. The CDR3 DNA is TGTGCCAGCAGTTACCAGGGATCCGGGGAGCTGTTTTTT.

This chain uses TRBV19 with TRBJ2-5; no clear D. The germline CDR1 and CDR2 sequences are LNHDA and SQIVND (reference sequence). The V end lost 1 base, the J end lost 1 base, and 7 bases lay between the germline ends. CDR3 length: 14 residues. The CDR3: CASSIGSVQETQYF. CDR3 coding DNA: TGTGCCAGTAGTATAGGTTCGGTCCAAGAGACCCAGTACTTC.

This chain joins TRBV3-1 (or the pseudogene TRBV3-2) and TRBJ1-6; possibly TRBD1 for D (6 bases). CDR1 is LGHDT and CDR2 is YNNKEL in the germline V gene (reference sequence). The V end was cut by 0 bases, the J end by 6 bases, with 12 bases between. The CDR3 covers 16 residues. CDR3 nucleotide sequence: TGTGCCAGCAGCCAAGATGACCAGGGGAGTAATTCACCCCTCCACTTT. It specifies CASSQDDQGSNSPLHF.

V usage is TRBV5-4 and J usage is TRBJ1-1; a weak D match, TRBD1 (5 bases). V gave up 7 bases and J gave up 1 base, with 11 bases separating them. CDR3 length: 13 amino acids. Germline lookup yields CDR1 SGHNT and CDR2 YYREEE (reference sequence). For the CDR3, the DNA is TGTGCCAGCCTAACGGGGGGGAACACTGAAGCTTTCTTT. This encodes CASLTGGNTEAFF.

The V gene is TRBV7-3, the J gene TRBJ1-2, with D perhaps matching TRBD1 (5 bases). This CDR3 comprises 15 residues. CDR1 is SGHTA, CDR2 FQGTGA, per germline. Trimming left V 5 bases short and J 8 bases short, with 21 bases between. The CDR3 nucleotides read TGTGCCAGCAGCCGCGACAGTGGTTCACCTGAGGGCTACACCTTC. This codes for CASSRDSGSPEGYTF.

CDR3 in amino acids: CATSVSSGGTDTQYF. In nucleotides, the CDR3 is TGTGCCACCAGTGTCAGTAGCGGGGGCACAGATACGCAGTATTTT. The V and J genes are TRBV24-1 and TRBJ2-3, with 8 bases that match TRBD2. This CDR3 has 15 amino acids. CDR1 KGHDR and CDR2 SFDVKD come from the germline V gene. The V and J ends lost 5 bases and 1 base, in that order; junction bases with no gene match: 4.

V and J are TRBV7-2 and TRBJ2-3; tentative D call: TRBD1 (5 bases). Trimming cost V 6 bases and J 2 bases, with 24 bases left between them. The CDR3 contains 18 residues. Per the germline V gene, CDR1 is SGHTA and CDR2 is FQGNSA. The CDR3 region is CASRRQTTQRLSTDTQYF. CDR3 nucleotides: TGTGCCAGCAGGCGACAGACCACCCAACGATTATCCACAGATACGCAGTATTTT.

V usage is TRBV5-4 and J usage is TRBJ2-7; TRBD1 matches at 9 bases. Germline V gene data show CDR1 as SGHNT and CDR2 as YYREEE (reference sequence). Trimming removed 3 bases from V and 6 bases from J; junction bases left unmatched: 7. The CDR3 totals 14 residues. CDR3 sequence reads: CASSSPGQGTEQYF. CDR3 coding DNA: TGTGCCAGCAGCTCTCCGGGACAGGGTACCGAGCAGTACTTC. Filled out from reference TRBV5-4 and TRBJ2-7, the complete variable domain reads ETGVTQSPTHLIKTRGQQVTLRCSSQSGHNTVSWYQQALGQGPQFIFQYYREEENGRGNFPPRFSGLQFPNYSSELNVNALELDDSALYLCASSSPGQGTEQYFGPGTRLTVT.

This clone appeared once. The chain carries TRBV7-9 and TRBJ1-2; 8 nucleotides agree with TRBD1. The germline V gene has CDR1 SEHNR and CDR2 FQNEAQ (reference sequence). The CDR3 runs to 14 residues. Trimming removed 2 bases from V and 8 bases from J; junction bases left unmatched: 7. The CDR3 DNA reads TGTGCCAGCAGCTTATGGCAGGGGGCGGGAGGCTACACCTTC. Its translation: CASSLWQGAGGYTF.

The chain uses TRBV12-5 and TRBJ1-1; possibly TRBD1 for D (5 bases). The CDR3 sequence is 13 residues long. The germline gives CDR1 LGHNT, CDR2 FRNRAP. V lost 7 bases and J lost 1, with 10 bases in between. The DNA for the CDR3 is TGTGCTAGTGCCCGGGGGGGGAACACTGAAGCTTTCTTT. It yields the protein CASARGGNTEAFF.

The genes are TRBV6-5 and TRBJ1-1; TRBD1 aligns across 10 bases. The V and J ends lost 4 bases and 12 bases, in that order; junction bases with no gene match: 8. Looked up from germline, CDR1 is MNHEY and CDR2 is SVGAGI. The CDR3 spans 13 residues. The CDR3 loop is CASSWGDRGRPFF. DNA for the CDR3: TGTGCCAGCAGTTGGGGGGACAGGGGAAGGCCTTTCTTT.

The chain joins TRBV19 to TRBJ1-2; perhaps TRBD1 as D (5 bases). The CDR3 length is 15 residues. Trimming removed 6 bases at V and 1 base at J, with 15 bases between. Germline V CDR1 and CDR2: LNHDA, SQIVND (reference sequence). The CDR3 region is CASRPAVGGNYGYTF. CDR3 nucleotides: TGTGCCAGTAGGCCCGCGGTCGGGGGTAACTATGGCTACACCTTC.

This chain links TRBV5-1 with TRBJ1-3; weak D call: TRBD1 (6 bases). The CDR3 spans 14 residues. Trimming pared 4 bases from V and 1 base from J, leaving 9 bases between. Germline V CDR1 and CDR2: SGHRS, YFSETQ. Here the CDR3 DNA reads TGCGCCAGCAGCAAACAGGGTTCTGGAAACACCATATATTTT. Protein: CASSKQGSGNTIYF. The full variable domain, its missing parts supplied by reference TRBV5-1 and TRBJ1-3, is KAGVTQTPRYLIKTRGQQVTLSCSPISGHRSVSWYQQTPGQGLQFLFEYFSETQRNKGNFPGRFSGRQFSNSRSEMNVSTLELGDSALYLCASSKQGSGNTIYFGEGSWLTVV.

This rearrangement joins TRBV7-2 to TRBJ2-5; tentatively, D is TRBD2 (6 bases). This CDR3 region has 12 residues. Germline values: CDR1 SGHTA, CDR2 FQGNSA. V gave up 1 base and J gave up 6 bases, with 6 bases separating them. CDR3 protein: CASSLGGKTQYF. The CDR3 nucleotides read TGTGCCAGCAGCTTAGGCGGGAAGACCCAGTACTTC.

The chain carries TRBV4-3 and TRBJ2-3, with TRBD1 matching over 8 bases. CDR1 and CDR2 from the germline V gene are LGHNA and YSLEER. V trimming: 0 bases; J trimming: 2 bases; junction bases outside the gene matches: 7. The CDR3 loop spans 17 amino acids. The CDR3, as DNA: TGCGCCAGCAGCCAAGATTGGACAGGGTCTTCCACAGATACGCAGTATTTT. The encoded protein is CASSQDWTGSSTDTQYF.

This sequence joins TRBV24-1 and TRBJ1-4; 9 nucleotides agree with TRBD1. The CDR3 extends over 15 amino acids. Trimming cost V 2 bases and J 10 bases; bases outside gene matches: 7. Germline CDR1 KGHDR, CDR2 SFDVKD. In DNA, the CDR3 is TGTGCCACCAGTGATTGCGAGGAGGGACAGGGAAAACTGTTTTTT. This sequence encodes CATSDCEEGQGKLFF.

In this sample, this clone turned up once. The chain joins TRBV7-2 to TRBJ1-3; the match to TRBD1 covers 10 bases. Germline-derived CDR1 and CDR2 are SGHTA and FQGNSA. This CDR3 contains 13 residues. Losses at the gene ends were 6 bases for V and 8 bases for J; bases not matched to a gene: 4. CDR3 loop: CASSPDRGDTIYF. The CDR3 bases are TGTGCCAGCAGTCCGGACAGGGGGGACACCATATATTTT.

The chain combines TRBV19 with TRBJ2-7; TRBD1 aligns across 7 bases. This CDR3 comprises 14 residues. Germline V gene lookup returns CDR1 LNHDA and CDR2 SQIVND (reference sequence). V shed 5 bases, J shed 3 bases, and the junction held 7 bases outside the gene matches. CDR3 sequence reads: CASSPRQGVYEQYF. The CDR3 nucleotides are TGTGCCAGTAGTCCCCGACAGGGAGTCTACGAGCAGTACTTC. Full variable domain (rest looked up from reference TRBV19 and TRBJ2-7): DGGITQSPKYLFRKEGQNVTLSCEQNLNHDAMYWYRQDPGQGLRLIYYSQIVNDFQKGDIAEGYSVSREKKESFPLTVTSAQKNPTAFYLCASSPRQGVYEQYFGPGTRLTVT.

This clone appeared once. The V and J genes are TRBV28 and TRBJ2-1; 14 bases line up with TRBD2. Per germline, CDR1 MDHEN and CDR2 SYDVKM. The V segment lost 5 bases and the J segment 1 base; nucleotides outside the gene matches: 7. The CDR3 sequence is 18 residues long. The CDR3 sequence: CASSPRLAGGPSYNEQFF. The CDR3 region has the DNA TGTGCCAGCAGTCCTAGACTAGCGGGGGGGCCGTCCTACAATGAGCAGTTCTTC.

The CDR3 DNA follows: TGTGCTAGTGGTTTAGGGGGCGGACACGAGCAGTACTTC. This codes for CASGLGGGHEQYF. The J gene is TRBJ2-7, the V gene TRBV12-5; 7 bases are a match to TRBD1. The germline CDR1 and CDR2 sequences are LGHNT and FRNRAP. Trimming at V came to 3 bases and at J to 5 bases, leaving 4 bases not matched to a gene. The CDR3 length is 13 residues.